Following are 14 T cell receptor beta chains from one sample sequenced in a study of early T cells in non-severe SARS-CoV-2 infection (dated by TCRdb to about 2021). Library generation was performed with 5' RACE. The sequencer was a NextSeq 500. TCRdb passed the public sequencing reads through fastp at Q25 and MiXCR, retaining productive beta sequences. Rows with a matching CDR3 protein are joined into one entry that keeps the most common DNA and genes. Across this sample there are 65,000 to 80,000 distinct CDR3 sequences, with roughly 13% seen only once. 1.1% of the sample comes from the top ten. Specimen: whole blood. These receptors all stem from an adult who was a healthcare worker with PCR-confirmed SARS-CoV-2 infection or an uninfected control (not recorded which).

The chain is built from TRBV29-1 and TRBJ2-3; maybe TRBD2 (6 bases). Trimming took off 6 bases at V and 3 bases at J, with 13 bases between the two ends. CDR3 length: 13 residues. CDR1 and CDR2 from the germline V gene are SQVTM and ANQGSEA. The CDR3 nucleotides read TGCAGCGTCGCTCCTGGGACTACAGATACGCAGTATTTT. Residues: CSVAPGTTDTQYF.

This clonotype was counted ten times or more. The CDR3 reads CASSPGLADGDTQYF. CDR3 DNA sequence: TGCGCCAGCAGCCCGGGACTCGCCGATGGAGATACGCAGTATTTT. The chain employs TRBV5-1 and TRBJ2-3; TRBD2 is a possible D gene (6 bases). CDR3 size: 15 residues. The germline V gene has CDR1 SGHRS and CDR2 YFSETQ. With 4 bases removed from V and 5 bases from J, the gap between germline ends came to 17 bases.

This clonotype was observed at least ten times. The gene calls are TRBV7-9 and TRBJ2-4, with 7 bases that match TRBD2. The CDR3 runs 18 residues. Germline V gene data show CDR1 as SEHNR and CDR2 as FQNEAQ (reference sequence). V gave up 4 bases and J gave up 1 base; unmatched junction bases: 13. CDR3 bases: TGTGCCAGCAGCTCTCTAGGAGAAAACGGGAGGGCCAAAAACATTCAGTACTTC. Translated, it gives CASSSLGENGRAKNIQYF.

This clonotype has a handful of counts. The rearrangement links TRBV6-2 or TRBV6-3 to TRBJ2-6; 8 positions agree with TRBD1. The CDR3 length is 17 residues. The ends lost 6 bases at V and 0 bases at J; junction bases unmatched: 7. Germline V gene lookup returns CDR1 MNHEY and CDR2 SVGEGT. CDR3 nucleotides: TGTGCCAGCAGGCCTGGACAGGGCCGCTCTGGGGCCAACGTCCTGACTTTC. Its translation is CASRPGQGRSGANVLTF.

This clonotype was seen a handful of times. This chain links TRBV14 with TRBJ1-1; 9 nucleotides align to TRBD1. Germline CDR1 SGHDN, CDR2 FVKESK. J lost 8 bases, V lost 0 bases, and 7 bases had no gene match. The CDR3 spans 15 residues. CDR3 sequence: CASSQDTWTGEEAFF. CDR3 nucleotide sequence: TGTGCCAGCAGCCAAGACACTTGGACAGGGGAGGAAGCTTTCTTT.

This clonotype was counted only a few times. The V and J genes are TRBV3-1 and TRBJ2-7, with D possibly matching TRBD1 (6 bases). This CDR3 comprises 17 residues. CDR1 is LGHDT and CDR2 is YNNKEL in the germline V gene (reference sequence). The ends were cut back, 4 bases at V and 1 base at J, with 20 bases in the middle. Written as DNA, the CDR3 is TGTGCCAGCAGCCCAGCGGAAGGACAGTCGGGATCCTACGAGCAGTACTTC. It specifies CASSPAEGQSGSYEQYF.

The chain recombines TRBV7-6 with TRBJ1-4, with 7 positions matching TRBD1. The junction had 9 bases not matched to a gene; V was cut back by 1 base and J by 4 bases. The germline CDR1 and CDR2 sequences are SGHVS and FNYEAQ. The length of the CDR3 is 17 residues. CDR3 in amino acids: CASSLGPQGPLNEKLFF. As DNA, the CDR3 is TGTGCCAGCAGCTTAGGGCCACAGGGGCCACTTAATGAAAAACTGTTTTTT.

The rearrangement links TRBV28 to TRBJ1-2; possibly TRBD1 for D (5 bases). The ends were cut back, 5 bases at V and 6 bases at J, with 16 bases in the middle. CDR1 is MDHEN and CDR2 is SYDVKM in the germline V gene. The CDR3 sequence is 14 residues long. Written as DNA, the CDR3 is TGTGCCAGCAGTAAAACGGGGACCTTAAATGGCTACACCTTC. It specifies CASSKTGTLNGYTF.

The chain is built from TRBV7-2 and TRBJ2-3; a possible D gene is TRBD1 (6 bases). CDR1 is SGHTA and CDR2 is FQGNSA in the germline V gene. This CDR3 has 18 amino acids. Trimming stripped 2 bases from V and 6 bases from J, with 24 bases between. The CDR3, as DNA: TGTGCCAGCAGCTTATACCTGCCCCCGAGGACAGAATCGGATACGCAGTATTTT. Translated, it gives CASSLYLPPRTESDTQYF.

This clonotype was seen more than once but under ten times. The CDR3 region is CSVGTGSNSPLHF. The CDR3 nucleotides read TGCAGCGTTGGAACAGGGAGCAATTCACCCCTCCACTTT. The J gene is TRBJ1-6, the V gene TRBV29-1; D may be TRBD1 (6 bases). Germline V gene sequence: CDR1 SQVTM, CDR2 ANQGSEA. Trimming shortened V by 4 bases and J by 7 bases, and 11 bases separated the two germline ends. The CDR3 has 13 amino acids.

The chain links TRBV20-1 to TRBJ2-5; the match to TRBD2 covers 10 bases. The CDR3 has 16 amino acids. J lost 4 bases, V lost 0 bases, and 8 bases had no gene match. Germline V gene sequence: CDR1 DFQATT, CDR2 SNEGSKA (reference sequence). The CDR3 region is CSARDFLAGETETQYF. CDR3 nucleotides: TGCAGTGCTAGAGATTTTCTAGCGGGAGAGACAGAGACCCAGTACTTC.

This clonotype was seen at least ten times. This rearrangement joins TRBV30 to TRBJ1-2; D unresolved. Looked up from germline, CDR1 is GTSNPN and CDR2 is SVGIG (reference sequence). The V and J ends lost 1 base and 2 bases respectively, with 17 bases between them. CDR3 size: 16 residues. The CDR3 coding sequence is TGTGCCTGGAGTGGCATCACCGTAAAGTGGAACTATGGCTACACCTTC. Amino acid sequence: CAWSGITVKWNYGYTF.

In its sample, this clonotype was seen many times. V gene TRBV9 combines with J gene TRBJ2-1; D is undetermined. CDR1 is SGDLS, CDR2 YYNGEE, per germline. The CDR3 loop spans 14 amino acids. V was cut by 4 bases and J by 0 bases, with 8 bases left in between. The DNA for the CDR3 is TGTGCCAGCAGCCAGGTCAGCTCCTACAATGAGCAGTTCTTC. Its translation is CASSQVSSYNEQFF.

There are many counts of this clonotype. The chain recombines TRBV24-1 with TRBJ2-1; 7 bases fit TRBD1. Germline assignment: CDR1 KGHDR and CDR2 SFDVKD. This CDR3 is 16 amino acids long. Trimming took 5 bases from V and 4 from J; bases not matched to a gene: 10. The chain's CDR3 is CATSAATGANYNEQFF. The DNA for the CDR3 is TGTGCCACCAGTGCCGCTACAGGGGCGAATTACAATGAGCAGTTCTTC.